The 11 T cell receptor beta chains presented below share a single source sample, sequenced in a study of response to subunit inactivated influenza vaccine. TCRdb reanalysed the RT-PCR reads using MiXCR and keeps one entry per CDR3 protein. The sample includes about half a million distinct CDR3 sequences, approximately 11% of them seen just once. The sequences come from PBMCs from blood, collected 45 days after vaccination. The receptors come from a man between 45 and 60 years old who received an inactivated influenza vaccine.

The CDR3 protein is CASRPGVYYEQYF. The CDR3 nucleotides are TGTGCCAGCAGACCAGGGGTCTACTACGAGCAGTACTTC. The rearrangement links TRBV6-1 to TRBJ2-7, with D perhaps TRBD1 (6 bases). Germline loops: CDR1 MNHNS, CDR2 SASEGT. The CDR3 contains 13 residues. The germline V and J ends were trimmed by 6 bases and 3 bases, with 12 bases remaining between them.

This clonotype was counted at least ten times. The V gene is TRBV5-1, the J gene TRBJ1-1; D is unresolved. CDR3 length equals 13 residues. Trimming cost V 2 bases and J 5 bases, with 10 bases left between them. In germline, CDR1 is SGHRS, CDR2 YFSETQ. CDR3 nucleotide sequence: TGCGCCAGCAGCTTCACTCCGGGGACTGAAGCTTTCTTT. Encoded protein: CASSFTPGTEAFF.

The chain employs TRBV6-2 or TRBV6-3 and TRBJ2-7; D call uncertain. Deletions cut 0 bases from V and 0 bases from J, with 9 bases between. Germline V gives CDR1 MNHEY, CDR2 SVGEGT. This CDR3 has 15 amino acids. This chain's CDR3 is CASSYSKGYSYEQYF. In nucleotides, the CDR3 is TGTGCCAGCAGTTACTCGAAAGGGTACTCCTACGAGCAGTACTTC.

The DNA for the CDR3 is TGTGCCAGCAGGCTCGGAGCGGCCCACGAGCAGTACTTC. Translation gives CASRLGAAHEQYF. This chain links TRBV12-3 or TRBV12-4 with TRBJ2-7; TRBD2 is a possible D gene (5 bases). This CDR3 is 13 amino acids long. V lost 6 bases, J lost 5 bases, and 14 bases lay in between.

This clonotype was picked up a small number of times. The J gene is TRBJ2-5, the V gene TRBV28, with 7 bases identical to TRBD1. This CDR3 has 14 residues. Germline V gives CDR1 MDHEN, CDR2 SYDVKM. With 3 bases clipped from V and 2 bases from J, the junction kept 3 bases outside the gene matches. The CDR3 DNA reads as TGTGCCAGCAGTTTTGCACAGGGGCAAGAGACCCAGTACTTC. The encoded protein is CASSFAQGQETQYF.

This clonotype showed up many times. The chain has TRBV12-3 or TRBV12-4 and TRBJ1-5, with a weak D call TRBD1 (6 bases). V lost 3 bases and J lost 3, with 12 bases in between. The CDR3 spans 15 residues. Here the CDR3 DNA reads TGTGCCAGCAGTTTGTTGGGACAAAACAATCAGCCCCAGCATTTT. This gives the protein CASSLLGQNNQPQHF.

This clonotype was seen only a few times. The chain recombines TRBV4-2 with TRBJ1-4, with 7 bases identical to TRBD1. Germline CDR1 LGHNA, CDR2 YNFKEQ. J lost 8 bases, V lost 0 bases, and 12 bases had no gene match. This CDR3 spans 17 amino acids. The CDR3 is CASSQDRPPLRGEKLFF. Here the CDR3 DNA reads TGTGCCAGCAGCCAAGATCGCCCTCCCCTCAGGGGGGAAAAACTGTTTTTT.

The V and J genes are TRBV6-2 or TRBV6-3 and TRBJ2-7; a possible D gene is TRBD2 (6 bases). This CDR3 has 15 residues. Germline V lookup: CDR1 MNHEY, CDR2 SVGEGT. The V end lost 7 bases, the J end lost 3 bases, and 19 bases lay between the germline ends. The CDR3 DNA reads TGTGCCAGCAAATCAGACGCGGGGTTTTTCTACGAGCAGTACTTC. It specifies CASKSDAGFFYEQYF.

This clonotype was seen a handful of times. This chain joins TRBV5-6 and TRBJ2-2; 11 nucleotides agree with TRBD2. The CDR3 is 18 residues long. Germline V gene lookup returns CDR1 SGHDT and CDR2 YYEEEE. Trimming removed 2 bases from V and 4 bases from J; junction bases left unmatched: 10. CDR3 residues: CASSFITSGGILTGELFF. CDR3 DNA sequence: TGTGCCAGCAGCTTTATAACTAGCGGGGGAATCCTCACCGGGGAGCTGTTTTTT.

The chain joins TRBV5-1 to TRBJ2-2; TRBD1 might be the D (6 bases). The CDR3 is 15 amino acids. Per the germline V gene, CDR1 is SGHRS and CDR2 is YFSETQ. Trimming pared 6 bases from V and 6 bases from J, leaving 18 bases between. The CDR3 nucleotides read TGCGCCAGCAACCACAGGGATGGAGGTCCCGGGGAGCTGTTTTTT. Its translation is CASNHRDGGPGELFF.

This clonotype was detected ten times or more. This chain joins TRBV5-1 and TRBJ2-7; 8 bases fit TRBD1. Germline values: CDR1 SGHRS, CDR2 YFSETQ. The CDR3 covers 14 residues. V lost 3 bases and J lost 0; bases outside the gene matches: 2. CDR3 protein: CASSWDRSSYEQYF. Written as DNA, the CDR3 is TGCGCCAGCAGCTGGGACAGGAGCTCCTACGAGCAGTACTTC.